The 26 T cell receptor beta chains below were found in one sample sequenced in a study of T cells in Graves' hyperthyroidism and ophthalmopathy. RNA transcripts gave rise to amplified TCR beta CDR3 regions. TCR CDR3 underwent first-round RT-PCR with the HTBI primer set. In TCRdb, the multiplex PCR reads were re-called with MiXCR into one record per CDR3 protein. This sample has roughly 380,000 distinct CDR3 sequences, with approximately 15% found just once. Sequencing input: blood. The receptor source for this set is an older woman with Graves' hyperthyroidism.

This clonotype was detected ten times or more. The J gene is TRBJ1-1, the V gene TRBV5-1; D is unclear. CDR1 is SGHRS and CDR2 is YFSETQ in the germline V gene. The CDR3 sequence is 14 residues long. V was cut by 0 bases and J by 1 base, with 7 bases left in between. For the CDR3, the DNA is TGCGCCAGCAGCTTGGAGGTAGGGAACACTGAAGCTTTCTTT. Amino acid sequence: CASSLEVGNTEAFF.

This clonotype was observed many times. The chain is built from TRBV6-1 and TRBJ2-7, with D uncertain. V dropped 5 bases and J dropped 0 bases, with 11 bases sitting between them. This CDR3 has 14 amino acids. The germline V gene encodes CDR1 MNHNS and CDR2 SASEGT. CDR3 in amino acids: CASSPTALSYEQYF. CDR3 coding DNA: TGTGCCAGCAGTCCGACTGCGCTCTCCTACGAGCAGTACTTC.

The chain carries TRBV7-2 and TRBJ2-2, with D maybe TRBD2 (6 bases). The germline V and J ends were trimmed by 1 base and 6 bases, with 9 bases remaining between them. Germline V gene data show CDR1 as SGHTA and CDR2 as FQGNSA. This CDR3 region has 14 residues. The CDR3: CASSLVGGSGELFF. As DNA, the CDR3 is TGTGCCAGCAGCTTAGTTGGAGGGTCCGGGGAGCTGTTTTTT.

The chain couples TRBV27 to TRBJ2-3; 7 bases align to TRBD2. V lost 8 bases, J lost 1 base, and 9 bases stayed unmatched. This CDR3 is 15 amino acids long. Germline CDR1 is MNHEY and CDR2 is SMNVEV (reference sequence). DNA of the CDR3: TGTGCCAGCCACCTCGCTAGCGGAGGCACAGATACGCAGTATTTT. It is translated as CASHLASGGTDTQYF.

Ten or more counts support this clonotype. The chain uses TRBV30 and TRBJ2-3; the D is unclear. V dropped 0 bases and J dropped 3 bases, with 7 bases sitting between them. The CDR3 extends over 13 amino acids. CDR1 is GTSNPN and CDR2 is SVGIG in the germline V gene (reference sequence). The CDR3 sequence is CAWSVAITDTQYF. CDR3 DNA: TGTGCCTGGAGTGTGGCTATTACAGATACGCAGTATTTT.

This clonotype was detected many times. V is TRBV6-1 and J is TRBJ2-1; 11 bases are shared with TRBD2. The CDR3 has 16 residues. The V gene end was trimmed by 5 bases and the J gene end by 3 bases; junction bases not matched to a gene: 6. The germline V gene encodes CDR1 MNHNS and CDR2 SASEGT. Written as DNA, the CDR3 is TGTGCCAGCAGTTATACTAGCGGGAGATTCTACAATGAGCAGTTCTTC. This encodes CASSYTSGRFYNEQFF.

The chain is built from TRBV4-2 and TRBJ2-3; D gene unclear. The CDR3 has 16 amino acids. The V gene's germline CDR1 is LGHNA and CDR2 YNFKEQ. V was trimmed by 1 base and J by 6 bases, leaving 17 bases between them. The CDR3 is CASSQVTVLAADTQYF. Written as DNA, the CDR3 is TGTGCCAGCAGCCAAGTTACCGTTTTGGCGGCGGATACGCAGTATTTT.

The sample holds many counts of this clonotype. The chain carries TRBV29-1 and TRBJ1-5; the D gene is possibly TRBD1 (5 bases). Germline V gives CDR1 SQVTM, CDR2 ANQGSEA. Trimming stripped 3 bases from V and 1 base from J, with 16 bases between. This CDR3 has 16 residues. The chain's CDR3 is CSVEERDEKSNQPQHF. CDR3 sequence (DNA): TGCAGCGTTGAGGAGAGGGACGAAAAGAGCAATCAGCCCCAGCATTTT.

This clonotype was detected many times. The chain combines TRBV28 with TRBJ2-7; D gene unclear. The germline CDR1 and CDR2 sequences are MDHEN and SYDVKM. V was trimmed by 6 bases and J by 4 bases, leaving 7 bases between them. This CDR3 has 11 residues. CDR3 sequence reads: CASRGEYEQYF. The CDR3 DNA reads TGTGCCAGCAGGGGTGAGTACGAGCAGTACTTC.

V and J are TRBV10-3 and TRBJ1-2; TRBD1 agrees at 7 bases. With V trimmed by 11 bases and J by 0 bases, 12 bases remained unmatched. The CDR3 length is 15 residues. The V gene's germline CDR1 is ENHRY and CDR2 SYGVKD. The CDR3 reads CASLPGTATNYGYTF. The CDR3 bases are TGTGCCTCCTTACCAGGGACAGCGACTAACTATGGCTACACCTTC.

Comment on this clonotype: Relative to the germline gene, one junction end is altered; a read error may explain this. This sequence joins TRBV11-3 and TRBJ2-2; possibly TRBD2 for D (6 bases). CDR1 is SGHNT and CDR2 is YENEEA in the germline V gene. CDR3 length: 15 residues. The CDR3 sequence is CASSIEGRRAGELFF. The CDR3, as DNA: TGTGCCAGCAGCATAGAAGGGAGGCGGGCCGGGGAGCTGTTTTTT.

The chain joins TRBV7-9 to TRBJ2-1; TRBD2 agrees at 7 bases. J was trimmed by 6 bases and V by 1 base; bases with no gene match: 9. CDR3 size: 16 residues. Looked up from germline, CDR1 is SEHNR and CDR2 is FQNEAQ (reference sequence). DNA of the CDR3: TGTGCCAGCAGCTTAGTTTCGGGGGGAGTGGGCAATGAGCAGTTCTTC. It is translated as CASSLVSGGVGNEQFF.

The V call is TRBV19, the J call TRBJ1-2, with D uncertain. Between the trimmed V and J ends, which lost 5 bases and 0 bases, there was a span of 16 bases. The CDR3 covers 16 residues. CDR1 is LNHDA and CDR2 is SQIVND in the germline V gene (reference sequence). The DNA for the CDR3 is TGTGCCAGTAGTCCCGTGAGGTTAAAAGCTAACTATGGCTACACCTTC. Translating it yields CASSPVRLKANYGYTF.

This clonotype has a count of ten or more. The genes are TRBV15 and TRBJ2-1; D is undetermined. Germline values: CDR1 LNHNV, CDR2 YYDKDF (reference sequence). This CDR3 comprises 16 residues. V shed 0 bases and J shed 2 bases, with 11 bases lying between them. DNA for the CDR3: TGTGCCACCAGCAGAGATTGGGTTGGCGCCTACAATGAGCAGTTCTTC. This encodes CATSRDWVGAYNEQFF.

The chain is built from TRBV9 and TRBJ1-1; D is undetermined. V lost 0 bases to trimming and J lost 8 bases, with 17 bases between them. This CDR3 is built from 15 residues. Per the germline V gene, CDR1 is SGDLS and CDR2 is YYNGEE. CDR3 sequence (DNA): TGTGCCAGCAGCGTAGGACGGGGTGGACCCGGGGAAGCTTTCTTT. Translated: CASSVGRGGPGEAFF.

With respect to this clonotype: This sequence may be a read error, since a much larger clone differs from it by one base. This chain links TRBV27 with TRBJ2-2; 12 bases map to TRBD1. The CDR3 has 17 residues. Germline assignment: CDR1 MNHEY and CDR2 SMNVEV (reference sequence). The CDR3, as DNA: TGTGCCAGCAGACTAAAACCGGGACAGGGGGCCACCGGGGAGCTGCTTTTT. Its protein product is CASRLKPGQGATGELLF.

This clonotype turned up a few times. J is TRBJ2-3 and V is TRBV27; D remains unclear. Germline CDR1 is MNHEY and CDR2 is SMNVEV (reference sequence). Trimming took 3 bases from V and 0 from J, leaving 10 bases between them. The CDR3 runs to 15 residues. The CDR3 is CASSLVQLSTDTQYF. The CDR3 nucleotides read TGTGCCAGCAGTTTGGTACAGCTTAGCACAGATACGCAGTATTTT.

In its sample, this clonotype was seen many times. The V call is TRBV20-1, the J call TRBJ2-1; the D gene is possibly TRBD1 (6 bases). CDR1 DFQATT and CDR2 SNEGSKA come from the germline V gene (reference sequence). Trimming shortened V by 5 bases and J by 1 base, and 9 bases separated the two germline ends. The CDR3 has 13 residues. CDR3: CSAHTGSYNEQFF. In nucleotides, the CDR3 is TGCAGTGCTCATACAGGGTCCTACAATGAGCAGTTCTTC.

The CDR3 loop is CSARVEGAETQYF. For the CDR3, the DNA is TGCAGTGCTAGAGTGGAGGGCGCAGAGACCCAGTACTTC. V usage is TRBV20-1 and J usage is TRBJ2-5; D is possibly TRBD2 (6 bases). The CDR3 is 13 residues long. Trimming took 1 base from V and 4 from J, leaving 10 bases between them. Germline CDR1 and CDR2: DFQATT and SNEGSKA (reference sequence).

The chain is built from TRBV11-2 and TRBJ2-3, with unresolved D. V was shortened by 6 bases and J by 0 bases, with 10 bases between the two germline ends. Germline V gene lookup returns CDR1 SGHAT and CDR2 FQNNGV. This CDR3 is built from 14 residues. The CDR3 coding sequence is TGTGCCAGCAGTGATGCTTCTAGCACAGATACGCAGTATTTT. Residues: CASSDASSTDTQYF.

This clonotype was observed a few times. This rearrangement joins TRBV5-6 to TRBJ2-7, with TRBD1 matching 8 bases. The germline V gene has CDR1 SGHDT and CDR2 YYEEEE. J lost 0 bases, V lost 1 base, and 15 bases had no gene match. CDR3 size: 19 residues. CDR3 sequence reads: CASSLSWQGAGSGSYEQYF. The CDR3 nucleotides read TGTGCCAGCAGCTTGTCTTGGCAGGGGGCCGGTAGCGGCTCCTACGAGCAGTACTTC.

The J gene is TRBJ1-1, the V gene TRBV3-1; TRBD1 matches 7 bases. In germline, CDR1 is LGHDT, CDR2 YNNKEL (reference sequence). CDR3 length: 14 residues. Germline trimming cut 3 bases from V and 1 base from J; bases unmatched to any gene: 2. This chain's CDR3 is CASSHGDRNTEAFF. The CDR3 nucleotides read TGTGCCAGCAGCCACGGGGACAGGAACACTGAAGCTTTCTTT.

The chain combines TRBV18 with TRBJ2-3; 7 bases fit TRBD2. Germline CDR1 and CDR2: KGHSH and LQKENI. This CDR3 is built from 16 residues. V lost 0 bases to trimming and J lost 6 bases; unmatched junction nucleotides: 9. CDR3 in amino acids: CASSPPGRLAADTQYF. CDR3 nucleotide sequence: TGTGCCAGCTCACCACCGGGAAGACTAGCAGCCGATACGCAGTATTTT.

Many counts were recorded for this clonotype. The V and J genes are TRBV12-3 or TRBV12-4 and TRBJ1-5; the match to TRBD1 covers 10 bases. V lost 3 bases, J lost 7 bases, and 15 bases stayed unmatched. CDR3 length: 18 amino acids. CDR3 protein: CASSFDHPGQGLVQPQHF. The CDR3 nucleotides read TGTGCCAGCAGTTTTGACCATCCGGGACAGGGGCTCGTGCAGCCCCAGCATTTT.

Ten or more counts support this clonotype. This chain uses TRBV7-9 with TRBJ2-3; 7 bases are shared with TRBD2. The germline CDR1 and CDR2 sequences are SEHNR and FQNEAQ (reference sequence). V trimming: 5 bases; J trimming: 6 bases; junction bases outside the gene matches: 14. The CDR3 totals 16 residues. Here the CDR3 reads CASSPWSRENGDTQYF. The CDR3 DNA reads TGTGCCAGCAGCCCATGGTCGCGGGAGAACGGGGATACGCAGTATTTT.

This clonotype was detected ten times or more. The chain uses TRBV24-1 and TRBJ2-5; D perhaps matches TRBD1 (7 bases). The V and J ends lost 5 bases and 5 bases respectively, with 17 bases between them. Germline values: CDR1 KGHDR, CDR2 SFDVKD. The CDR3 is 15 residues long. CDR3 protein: CATSAGGGWGETQYF. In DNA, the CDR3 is TGTGCCACCAGTGCAGGAGGGGGCTGGGGTGAGACCCAGTACTTC.